This T cell receptor (beta chain) is drawn from a study of blood T cell repertoires in COVID-19. As for the study in general: The origin of the acute and convalescent COVID-19 samples was the United States, Italy and Spain.

Produced via immunoSEQ multiplex PCR; TCRdb's table is partial and in-frame only. The table shows about 200,000 clones, with around 80% occurring only once. The receptor was derived from a woman aged 50 to 65 with acute or convalescent COVID-19. Material: peripheral blood.

CDR3 in amino acids: CASSATTWGDGYTF. The CDR3 region has the DNA TGTGCCAGTAGTGCGACTACCTGGGGGGATGGCTACACCTTC. J is TRBJ1-2 and V is TRBV19, with TRBD1 as a possible D gene (5 bases). The germline V and J ends were trimmed by 5 bases and 6 bases, with 16 bases remaining between them. Germline V CDR1 and CDR2: LNHDA, SQIVND (reference sequence). The CDR3 is 14 amino acids.